A few counts support the clone carrying this T cell receptor (beta chain). Its antigen is not identified. Vbeta (60) and Jbeta (13) primers were used in the PCR. TCRdb's copy holds only in-frame clones and misses some; the assay was immunoSEQ multiplex PCR. The sample lists about 120,000 clones, about 8.6% occurring once. This sample was taken from a study of cytomegalovirus exposure and HLA in healthy donors. Study-wide context: Unique TCR beta sequences numbering approximately 120 million came from around 180 million T cells in an earlier analysis. The study placed approximately 81% of its 398 genotyped donors in the Caucasian-associated ancestry cluster.

Regarding the study as a whole: Rarity held for most TCR sequences, but there were some public TCRs that occurred in many donors. In a later analysis, compared with equally common non-associated chains, HLA-associated beta chains were more expanded.

This CDR3 is built from 14 residues. V shed 1 base and J 6 bases; nucleotides not matched to a gene: 3. Germline lookup yields CDR1 KGHSH and CDR2 LQKENI. Material: PBMCs. The V gene is TRBV18, the J gene TRBJ1-2, with TRBD1 matching over 9 bases. The clonotype was recovered from a middle-aged woman in good health and CMV-seropositive. The CDR3 sequence is CASSPRRDRDGYTF. The CDR3 DNA reads as TGTGCCAGCTCACCACGCCGGGACAGGGATGGCTACACCTTC.